The T cell receptor beta chain under discussion was sequenced for a study of vaccination and CD4 T cells after COVID-19. Background on the study: Convalescent patients were SARS-CoV-2 positive by nasal swab PCR; several mild, one severe. In the control cultures, a CEFX pool, an HIV-1 Nef pool, or no peptide was supplied. General study points: Post-infection sampling omitted early timepoints and covered relatively few convalescent patients.

Cultured CD4+ T cell DNA underwent sequencing with the Oncomine TCR Beta short-read assay. One entry per CDR3 protein, called by TCRdb with MiXCR from the PCR reads. The profile covers 4,500 to 6,500 distinct CDR3 sequences, with 34% appearing a single time and 34% taken by the ten largest. About this clonotype itself: What it recognizes is unknown.

With 7 bases clipped from V and 2 bases from J, the junction kept 5 bases outside the gene matches. The CDR3 length is 15 residues. Germline CDR1 is LNHDA and CDR2 is SQIVND (reference sequence). Treatment specified: roughly 11-day PBMC culture with coronavirus spike peptide pools or control peptides (ViraFEST assay). This clonotype originated in a human donor who had recovered from COVID-19. The gene calls are TRBV19 and TRBJ2-1; TRBD2 matches at 10 bases. This specimen consisted of CD4+ T cells from blood, cultured in vitro, obtained after SARS-CoV-2 vaccination. The CDR3: CASTPSGSAYNEQFF. CDR3 in DNA: TGTGCCAGTACCCCTAGCGGGAGTGCCTACAATGAGCAGTTCTTC.